This is a list of T cell receptor beta chains from one sample in a study of identical twins. Via MiXCR, TCRdb re-called the 5' RACE reads, giving one row per CDR3 protein. The sample records roughly 350,000 distinct CDR3 sequences, around 9% being singletons. Sequenced sample: naive T cells sorted from blood. The receptor set was obtained from a woman aged 50 to 60 in good health. The CDR3 runs from the conserved cysteine through the conserved F or W. Fields, in order: V gene, J gene, clone size, D gene, CDR3 DNA, CDR3 protein. The D gene is left open where the match is weak. Clone size is shown for a subset of rows, as once, few, many or a class of expanded clone.

TRBV7-9	TRBJ1-5	.	.	TGTGCCAGCAGCTTGACAGATAGCAATCAGCCCCAGCATTTT	CASSLTDSNQPQHF
TRBV5-5	TRBJ2-5	many	TRBD2	TGTGCCAGCAGCTTGGGCGGGAGGGGAGAGACCCAGTACTTC	CASSLGGRGETQYF
TRBV9	TRBJ2-7	.	.	TGTGCCAGCAGCGACCCCCGGGAGCCCTACGAGCAGTACTTC	CASSDPREPYEQYF
TRBV29-1	TRBJ2-2	.	TRBD1	TGCAGCGTCCCCGGTCCGGGACAGGGGGCGAACACCGGGGAGCTGTTTTTT	CSVPGPGQGANTGELFF
TRBV6-4	TRBJ2-1	.	.	TGTGCCAGCAGTGCAGAGACAGCCGACAATGAGCAGTTCTTC	CASSAETADNEQFF
TRBV5-7	TRBJ2-2	.	.	TGTGCCAGCAGCTTGGATGCCCCCAGTAACGGGGAGCTGTTTTTT	CASSLDAPSNGELFF
TRBV6-5	TRBJ2-2	few	.	TGTGCCAGCAGTTACTCTCGGGCAGGGGAGCTGTTTTTT	CASSYSRAGELFF
TRBV5-1	TRBJ2-1	.	TRBD1	TGCGCCAGCAGCTTGGGTACAGGGGTAGATGAGCAGTTCTTC	CASSLGTGVDEQFF
TRBV5-6	TRBJ2-3	many	TRBD2	TGTGCCAGCAGCCCGGGACTAGCCAGCACAGATACGCAGTATTTT	CASSPGLASTDTQYF
TRBV28	TRBJ2-5	.	.	TGTGCCAGCAGTTTAACCCTTGCGGGTCCCCTAGAGACCCAGTACTTC	CASSLTLAGPLETQYF
TRBV10-3	TRBJ2-3	.	.	TGTGCCATCAGTGGATCGACAGATACGCAGTATTTT	CAISGSTDTQYF
TRBV5-1	TRBJ2-1	.	.	TGCGCCAGCAGCTTGGCGTCACGTAGTGAGCAGTTCTTC	CASSLASRSEQFF
TRBV4-1	TRBJ1-1	many	TRBD1	TGCGCCAGCAGCCAAGGTGGCAGGGGGCGGAGGGAAGTTAGAGCTTTCTTT	CASSQGGRGRREVRAFF
TRBV15	TRBJ1-3	.	.	TGTGCCACCAGCGGAAGACAGGTGCCCTCTGGAAACACCATATATTTT	CATSGRQVPSGNTIYF
TRBV24-1	TRBJ2-1	.	TRBD2	TGTGCCACTTATCAGTCGGGCGGGGGATCCTACAATGAGCAGTTCTTC	CATYQSGGGSYNEQFF
TRBV20-1	TRBJ2-5	few	.	TGCAGTGCTACCTACTACCGGACGAGTGTTGTGGGAGCAAGAGAGACCCAGTACTTC	CSATYYRTSVVGARETQYF
TRBV4-1	TRBJ2-2	.	TRBD1	TGCGCCAGCAGCCCCCGACAGGGGAGCACCGGGGAGCTGTTTTTT	CASSPRQGSTGELFF
TRBV6-5	TRBJ1-4	many	.	TGTGCCAGCAGTTTAACAGGTGCTAATGAAAAACTGTTTTTT	CASSLTGANEKLFF